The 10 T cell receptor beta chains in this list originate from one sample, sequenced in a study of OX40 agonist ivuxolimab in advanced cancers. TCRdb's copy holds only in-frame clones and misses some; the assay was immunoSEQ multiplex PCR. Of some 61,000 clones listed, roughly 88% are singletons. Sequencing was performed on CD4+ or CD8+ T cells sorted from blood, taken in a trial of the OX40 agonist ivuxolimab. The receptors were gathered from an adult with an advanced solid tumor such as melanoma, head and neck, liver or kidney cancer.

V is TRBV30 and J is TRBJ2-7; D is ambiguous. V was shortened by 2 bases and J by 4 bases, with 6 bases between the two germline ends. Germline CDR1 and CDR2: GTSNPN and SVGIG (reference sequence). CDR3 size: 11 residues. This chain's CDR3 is CAWSLAYEQYF. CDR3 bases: TGTGCCTGGAGTTTAGCTTACGAGCAGTACTTC. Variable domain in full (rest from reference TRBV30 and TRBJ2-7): SQTIHQWPATLVQPVGSPLSLECTVEGTSNPNLYWYRQAAGRGLQLLFYSVGIGQISSEVPQNLSASRPQDRQFILSSKKLLLSDSGFYLCAWSLAYEQYFGPGTRLTVT.

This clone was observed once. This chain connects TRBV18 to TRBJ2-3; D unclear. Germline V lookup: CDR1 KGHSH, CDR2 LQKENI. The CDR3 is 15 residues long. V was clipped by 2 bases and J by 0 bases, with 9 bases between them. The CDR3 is CASSPTRISTDTQYF. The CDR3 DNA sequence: TGTGCCAGCTCACCAACAAGAATTAGCACAGATACGCAGTATTTT.

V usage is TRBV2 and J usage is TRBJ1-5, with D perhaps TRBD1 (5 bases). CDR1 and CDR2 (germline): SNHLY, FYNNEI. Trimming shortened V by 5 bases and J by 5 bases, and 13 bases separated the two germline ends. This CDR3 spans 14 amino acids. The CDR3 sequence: CASSPRGTYQPQHF. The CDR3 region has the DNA TGTGCCAGCAGTCCCCGGGGGACCTATCAGCCCCAGCATTTT.

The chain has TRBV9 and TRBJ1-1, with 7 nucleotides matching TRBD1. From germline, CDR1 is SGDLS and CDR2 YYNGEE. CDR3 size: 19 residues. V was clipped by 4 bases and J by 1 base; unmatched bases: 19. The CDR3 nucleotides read TGTGCCAGCAGCTCAACCCGTTGGGGAACAGGGGCGTCGAACACTGAAGCTTTCTTT. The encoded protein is CASSSTRWGTGASNTEAFF. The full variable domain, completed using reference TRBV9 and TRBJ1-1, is DSGVTQTPKHLITATGQRVTLRCSPRSGDLSVYWYQQSLDQGLQFLIQYYNGEERAKGNILERFSAQQFPDLHSELNLSSLELGDSALYFCASSSTRWGTGASNTEAFFGQGTRLTVV.

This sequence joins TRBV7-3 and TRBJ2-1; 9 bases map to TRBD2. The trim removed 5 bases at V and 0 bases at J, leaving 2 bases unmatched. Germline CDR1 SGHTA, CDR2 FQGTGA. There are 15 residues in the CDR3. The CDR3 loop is CASSLSGSSYNEQFF. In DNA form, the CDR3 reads TGTGCCAGCAGCCTTAGCGGGAGCTCCTACAATGAGCAGTTCTTC.

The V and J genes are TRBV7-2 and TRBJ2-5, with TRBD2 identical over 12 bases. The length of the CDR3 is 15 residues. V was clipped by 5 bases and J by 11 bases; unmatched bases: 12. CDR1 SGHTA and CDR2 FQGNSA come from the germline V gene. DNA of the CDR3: TGTGCCAGCAGCCCTTGGACTAGCGGGAATTGGGAGCAGTACTTC. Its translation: CASSPWTSGNWEQYF.

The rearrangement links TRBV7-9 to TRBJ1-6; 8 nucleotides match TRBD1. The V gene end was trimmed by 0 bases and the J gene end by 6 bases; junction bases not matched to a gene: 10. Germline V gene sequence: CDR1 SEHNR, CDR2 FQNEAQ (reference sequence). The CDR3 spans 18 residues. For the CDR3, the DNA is TGTGCCAGCAGCTTAGCAGGACAGGGAGGTCAGGGTAATTCACCCCTCCACTTT. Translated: CASSLAGQGGQGNSPLHF. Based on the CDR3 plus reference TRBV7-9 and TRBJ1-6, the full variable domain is DTGVSQNPRHKITKRGQNVTFRCDPISEHNRLYWYRQTLGQGPEFLTYFQNEAQLEKSRLLSDRFSAERPKGSFSTLEIQRTEQGDSAMYLCASSLAGQGGQGNSPLHFGNGTRLTVT.

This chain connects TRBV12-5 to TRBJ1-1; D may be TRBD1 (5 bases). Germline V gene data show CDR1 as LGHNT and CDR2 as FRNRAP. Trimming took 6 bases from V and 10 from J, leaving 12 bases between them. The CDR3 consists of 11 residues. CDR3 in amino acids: CASGIDRGAFF. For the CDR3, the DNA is TGTGCTAGTGGCATAGACAGAGGAGCTTTCTTT.

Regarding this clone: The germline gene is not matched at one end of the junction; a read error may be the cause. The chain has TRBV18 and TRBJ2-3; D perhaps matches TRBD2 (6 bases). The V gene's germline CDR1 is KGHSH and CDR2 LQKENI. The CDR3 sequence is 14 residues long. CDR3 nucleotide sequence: TGTGCCAGCTCTCCACCGGCGGGACCAGATACGCAGTATTTT. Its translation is CASSPPAGPDTQYF.

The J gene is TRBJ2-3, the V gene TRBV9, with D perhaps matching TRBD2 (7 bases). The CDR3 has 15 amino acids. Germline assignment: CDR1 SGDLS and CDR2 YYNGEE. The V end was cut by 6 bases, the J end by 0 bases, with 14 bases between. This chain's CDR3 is CASNFGGASTDTQYF. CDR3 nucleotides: TGTGCCAGCAATTTTGGGGGGGCGAGCACAGATACGCAGTATTTT.